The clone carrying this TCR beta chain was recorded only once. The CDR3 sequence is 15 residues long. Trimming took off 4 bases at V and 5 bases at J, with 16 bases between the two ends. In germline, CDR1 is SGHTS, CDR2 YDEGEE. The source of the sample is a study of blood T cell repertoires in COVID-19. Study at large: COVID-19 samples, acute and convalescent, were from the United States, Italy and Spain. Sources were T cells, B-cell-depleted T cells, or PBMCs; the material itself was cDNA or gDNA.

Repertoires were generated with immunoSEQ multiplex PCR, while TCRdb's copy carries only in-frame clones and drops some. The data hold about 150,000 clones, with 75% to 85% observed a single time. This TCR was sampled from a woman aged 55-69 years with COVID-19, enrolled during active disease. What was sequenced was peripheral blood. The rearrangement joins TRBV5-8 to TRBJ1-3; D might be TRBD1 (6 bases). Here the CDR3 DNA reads TGTGCCAGCAGCCCAGCCTGGACAGTTAGAAACACCATATATTTT. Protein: CASSPAWTVRNTIYF. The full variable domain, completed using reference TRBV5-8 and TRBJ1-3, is EAGVTQSPTHLIKTRGQQATLRCSPISGHTSVYWYQQALGLGLQFLLWYDEGEERNRGNFPPRFSGRQFPNYSSELNVNALELEDSALYLCASSPAWTVRNTIYFGEGSWLTVV.